This T cell receptor beta chain was sequenced during a study of blood T cells in healthy people across ages (dated by TCRdb to the mid-2010s). For the wider study: In model experiments, template switching captured roughly one uniquely barcoded TCR beta cDNA molecule for every two T cells. To avoid experimental bias, donors of different ages were randomly spread across the sequencing lanes. To track age-related changes in TCR beta repertoire diversity, the study relied on deep sequencing normalized with unique cDNA molecular identifiers. Donors were grouped into four age groups: young (average about 15 years), middle-aged (approximately 41), aged (about 60) and long-lived (around 80). The study analyzed two additional independent replicas of 1 million unique cDNA reads from the same blood draw for two donors, one aged 18 to 29 and one aged 80 or older.

Libraries came from 5' RACE. Sequencing relied on an Illumina HiSeq 2500. The second PCR ran for about 6 to 12 cycles and used a J-beta primer mix along with a sample-barcoded 5' primer. A unique molecular identifier was introduced onto each TCR beta cDNA molecule by a template-switch 5' adaptor carrying 12 random nucleotides. Each sample yielded at least 2.5 million CDR3-containing paired-end reads. The Mint cDNA synthesis kit, primed by a TRBC-specific oligonucleotide, was used to synthesize first-strand cDNA from all RNA. Following uracil-DNA glycosylase treatment, all cDNA underwent a first 18-cycle PCR with the universal primers M1SS and BC2_uni_R. The source study handled its data this way. Each sample was normalized by randomly selecting 1 million high-quality reads, each carrying a distinct molecular identifier. Instead of being binned into consensus sequences, reads with shared molecular identifiers were discarded. MiTCR, with a Q25 quality threshold and the strictest error-elimination algorithm, was used for CDR3 identification, clonotype clustering and error correction. A nonparametric unseen species model with Euler transformation was used to estimate a lower bound on total TCR beta diversity. TCRdb's own reprocessing of the public reads used fastp at Q25 and MiXCR and kept productive beta chains. Records with the same CDR3 protein are collapsed into one entry carrying the most frequent genes and DNA. The V and J calls and clone size are TCRdb's, not the authors'. This sample is represented by about 1.6 million distinct CDR3 sequences; about 35% of them were singletons. Of the sample, approximately 10% is held by the ten largest clones.

What the work shows at the level of the full study, not this receptor alone: Conclusive comparison of naive and antigen-experienced compartments was prevented by the profiling of bulk unsorted PBMCs. There was a strong correlation between observed TCR beta diversity and the percentage of naive T cells measured by flow cytometry. Estimates of total diversity from one million sequenced T cells were regarded as lower bounds and underestimates. As age increased, observed TCR beta diversity per million T cells dropped in a roughly linear way, and a significant reduction was already evident by age 40. Because the CMV infection status of the donors was unknown, age-related changes in expanded clonotypes may potentially have been confounded. The long-lived group showed more naive CD4+ T cells, fewer expanded clones and increased TCR diversity than the aged group, suggesting age selection.

V is clipped by 0 bases and J by 1 base, and the sequence between their germline boundaries is 5 bases long. From cysteine to phenylalanine, the CDR3 is 14 amino acids long. Only the CDR3 DNA stays, 42 bases, in frame from base 1. Looking up the germline V gene yields CDR1 SGDLS and CDR2 YYNGEE. This clonotype was counted at least ten times. Its cognate antigen has yet to be identified. No quality values exist for individual bases; no much larger clone is one base distant. The 40 or so donors, aged 6 to 90 years, were systemically healthy Caucasian individuals from Russia. Each donor gave 8 to 10 milliliters of peripheral blood, collected into EDTA-treated Vacutainer tubes. PBMCs were isolated by Ficoll-Paque density-gradient centrifugation, with at least 6.5 million obtained per sample. Total RNA, at least 5.5 micrograms per sample, was extracted from PBMCs with Trizol reagent. Naive CD45RAhigh/CD27high T cell percentages were measured by flow cytometry on a PBMC aliquot from every donor.

This receptor was identified in a woman in her twenties or thirties in good health. Material for sequencing was blood. The receptor chain draws on TRBV9 and TRBJ1-5, and possibly TRBD1, on 5 matching bases. The DNA is TGTGCCAGCAGCGTAGGGGGCAGCAATCAGCCCCAGCATTTT. It specifies CASSVGGSNQPQHF.